The 2 T cell receptor beta chains given below trace back to one sample, sequenced in a study of beta chain features in type 1 diabetes. Expressed TCRB transcripts were sequenced after all isolated RNA was converted to cDNA. Data came from immunoSEQ multiplex PCR; TCRdb stores just in-frame clones and leaves some out. This sample has 620,000 or so clones, with roughly 16% found just once. Sequenced sample: naive CD4+ T cells from blood. All receptors derive from a man younger than 35 in good health.

This chain uses TRBV4-3 with TRBJ2-7, with a possible D match to TRBD1 (6 bases). This CDR3 spans 14 amino acids. Germline loops: CDR1 LGHNA, CDR2 YSLEER. Trimming left V 5 bases short and J 7 bases short, with 18 bases between. The CDR3 protein is CASSLVGANGEQYF. For the CDR3, the DNA is TGCGCCAGCAGCTTAGTGGGGGCCAATGGGGAGCAGTACTTC.

V usage is TRBV6-6 and J usage is TRBJ1-5; D gene unclear. Germline CDR1 is MNHNY and CDR2 is SVGAGI (reference sequence). Trimming pared 7 bases from V and 9 bases from J, leaving 16 bases between. This CDR3 comprises 13 residues. The CDR3 loop reads CASTKGDSAPQHF. The DNA of the CDR3 is TGTGCCAGCACGAAGGGTGACTCGGCGCCCCAGCATTTT.